A selection of T cell receptor beta chains follows, all from one sample in a study of T cell changes during pregnancy in multiple sclerosis. Measured with immunoSEQ multiplex PCR; TCRdb has only the in-frame clones, and not every one. The sample has tens of thousands of clones, 91% seen once. The material was CD4+ T cells from peripheral blood mononuclear cells, obtained before pregnancy. Every receptor here comes from a female donor with multiple sclerosis, enrolled in a pregnancy study. Each CDR3 is given with its conserved first and last residue. The D gene is left open where the match is weak.

>TRBJ2-7|TRBV15|-
TGTGCCACCAGCAGTAATCTCCGGACTAGGGGGGACTACGAGCAGTACTTC
CATSSNLRTRGDYEQYF
>TRBJ1-6|TRBV19|-
TGTGCCAGTAGTATCCGAGTCGGTGGTAATTCACCCCTCCACTTT
CASSIRVGGNSPLHF
>TRBJ2-5|TRBV29-1|TRBD2
TGCAGCGTTGGGACTAGCGGGAGGGAGACCCAGTACTTC
CSVGTSGRETQYF
>TRBJ2-5|TRBV7-9|-
TGTGCCAGCACCCGGAGGGCGGAGACCCAGTACTTC
CASTRRAETQYF
>TRBJ2-7|TRBV2|-
TGTGCCAGCAGTGAAGCAGGGGGGGGGTACGAGCAGTACTTC
CASSEAGGGYEQYF
>TRBJ1-4|TRBV19|-
TGTGCCAGTAGTATAGAGGACTTCAATCTCCTGTTTTTT
CASSIEDFNLLFF
>TRBJ2-5|TRBV25-1|-
TGTGCCAGCAGTGAATATAGTCTAGTAGAGACCCAGTACTTC
CASSEYSLVETQYF
>TRBJ1-5|TRBV6-6|-
TGTGCCAGCAGTTACAGGGGGAGCAATCAGCCCCAGCATTTT
CASSYRGSNQPQHF
>TRBJ1-3|TRBV10-1|-
TGCGCCAGCAGTGAGTCTGGAGTATCTGGAAACACCATATATTTT
CASSESGVSGNTIYF
>TRBJ2-3|TRBV27|TRBD2
TGTGCCAGCAAGGGACTAGCGGGGGTCCTAGTGACGCAGTATTTT
CASKGLAGVLVTQYF
>TRBJ2-7|TRBV21-1|-
TGTCCCACCGAGGTCATATACTCCTACGAGCAGTACTTC
CPTEVIYSYEQYF
>TRBJ2-3|TRBV11-3|TRBD2
TGTGCCAGCAGCTCACGGACTAGCGGGGCTACAGATACGCAGTATTTT
CASSSRTSGATDTQYF
>TRBJ1-4|TRBV7-2|-
TGTGCCAGCAGCTTCAGTGAAAAACTGTTTTTT
CASSFSEKLFF
>TRBJ1-4|TRBV7-6|TRBD1
TGTGCCAGCAGCCCAGCGAACAGGGGAGAAAAACTGTTTTTT
CASSPANRGEKLFF
>TRBJ2-1|TRBV10-3|-
TGTGCCATCGGACTGGAATCCTACAATGAGCAGTTCTTC
CAIGLESYNEQFF
>TRBJ1-2|TRBV25-1|-
TGTGCCAGCAGTCCCGACAGGAACTATGGCTACACCTTC
CASSPDRNYGYTF
>TRBJ2-5|TRBV29-1|-
TGCAGCGTTCGCCAGTCCCAAGAGACCCAGTACTTC
CSVRQSQETQYF
>TRBJ1-1|TRBV19|-
TGTGCCAGTATAGCCGGGTCAGGGCAGGGGCGGATGAACACTGAAGCTTTCTTT
CASIAGSGQGRMNTEAFF
>TRBJ2-1|TRBV2|TRBD2
TGTGCCAGCAGTCTAGCGGGGGGGCTGCAGTTCTTC
CASSLAGGLQFF
>TRBJ1-6|TRBV5-4|-
TGTGCCAGCAGCTTGGCCGGGGGGTCACCCCTCCACTTT
CASSLAGGSPLHF
>TRBJ2-3|TRBV5-5|TRBD1
TGTGCCAGCAGCTGGACAGGGGCTAGAGATACGCAGTATTTT
CASSWTGARDTQYF